These 25 T cell receptor beta chains were sequenced from one sample in a study of CD8 T cells in ankylosing spondylitis. Each CDR3 protein gets one entry after TCRdb re-called the 5' RACE reads with MiXCR. Of hundreds of thousands of distinct CDR3 sequences in the sample, approximately 7.6% were seen once. Source material: blood, either unsorted or a sorted T cell fraction (not recorded which). The receptor set was obtained from a female donor with ankylosing spondylitis or in good health (not recorded which).

This clonotype was observed many times. The rearrangement joins TRBV12-3 or TRBV12-4 to TRBJ1-1; D unclear. There are 14 residues in the CDR3. Trimming left V 3 bases short and J 0 bases short, with 8 bases between. CDR3 protein: CASSFGYMNTEAFF. The CDR3 DNA reads TGTGCCAGCAGTTTTGGGTACATGAACACTGAAGCTTTCTTT.

This clonotype was recorded at least ten times. The V gene is TRBV20-1, the J gene TRBJ2-3; possibly TRBD2 for D (5 bases). Deletions cut 4 bases from V and 0 bases from J, with 8 bases between. CDR3 length equals 13 residues. CDR1 and CDR2 from the germline V gene are DFQATT and SNEGSKA (reference sequence). This CDR3 reads CSATRTSTDTQYF. CDR3 DNA: TGCAGTGCTACCCGGACTAGCACAGATACGCAGTATTTT.

The chain uses TRBV6-1 and TRBJ2-3; D is undetermined. The CDR3 loop spans 15 amino acids. Germline V gives CDR1 MNHNS, CDR2 SASEGT. The ends were cut back, 3 bases at V and 0 bases at J, with 10 bases in the middle. The CDR3 is CASSELGSSTDTQYF. The CDR3 DNA reads as TGTGCCAGCAGTGAGCTAGGTTCTAGCACAGATACGCAGTATTTT.

This chain connects TRBV6-1 to TRBJ2-5, with unresolved D. Germline V gives CDR1 MNHNS, CDR2 SASEGT. This CDR3 spans 16 amino acids. V gave up 7 bases and J gave up 1 base, with 19 bases separating them. The CDR3 DNA sequence: TGTGCCAGCACCCTACTATTTACTGGAACCCAAGAGACCCAGTACTTC. Translation gives CASTLLFTGTQETQYF.

This clonotype was recorded many times. The CDR3 loop reads CASSWGGGRTDTQYF. The DNA for the CDR3 is TGTGCCAGCAGTTGGGGAGGGGGCAGGACAGATACGCAGTATTTT. The V call is TRBV6-2 or TRBV6-3, the J call TRBJ2-3; D may be TRBD1 or TRBD2 (7 bases each). This CDR3 has 15 residues. V was shortened by 4 bases and J by 3 bases, with 14 bases between the two germline ends. Germline lookup yields CDR1 MNHEY and CDR2 SVGEGT.

This clonotype has a count of ten or more. The chain uses TRBV5-4 and TRBJ2-4; no clear D. The CDR3 is 14 amino acids. The V end lost 5 bases, the J end lost 5 bases, and 14 bases lay between the germline ends. The V gene's germline CDR1 is SGHNT and CDR2 YYREEE (reference sequence). DNA of the CDR3: TGTGCCAGCAGTTTTTCCGGGCCCGAAAACATTCAGTACTTC. Protein sequence: CASSFSGPENIQYF.

This clonotype was counted many times. V usage is TRBV5-1 and J usage is TRBJ2-2; no clear D gene. Trimming took off 0 bases at V and 1 base at J, with 7 bases between the two ends. This CDR3 has 15 amino acids. The germline V gene has CDR1 SGHRS and CDR2 YFSETQ. CDR3 nucleotide sequence: TGCGCCAGCAGCTTGGTTCCGGGGAACACCGGGGAGCTGTTTTTT. Protein: CASSLVPGNTGELFF. The variable domain in full, with the rest retrieved from reference TRBV5-1 and TRBJ2-2, is KAGVTQTPRYLIKTRGQQVTLSCSPISGHRSVSWYQQTPGQGLQFLFEYFSETQRNKGNFPGRFSGRQFSNSRSEMNVSTLELGDSALYLCASSLVPGNTGELFFGEGSRLTVL.

The chain has TRBV6-5 and TRBJ2-1; 8 bases align to TRBD1. The CDR3 contains 16 residues. From germline, CDR1 is MNHEY and CDR2 SVGAGI. V shed 4 bases, J shed 0 bases, and the junction held 5 bases outside the gene matches. The CDR3 DNA is TGTGCCAGCAGTTCATTAGACAGGGGCTCCTACAATGAGCAGTTCTTC. Translating gives CASSSLDRGSYNEQFF.

V usage is TRBV6-2 or TRBV6-3 and J usage is TRBJ2-7; TRBD2 is a possible D gene (6 bases). CDR1 and CDR2 (germline): MNHEY, SVGEGT. Trimming removed 6 bases at V and 2 bases at J, with 17 bases between. The CDR3 sequence is 15 residues long. The CDR3 coding sequence is TGTGCCAGCAGCGGAGGGTACAGGACCCCCTACGAGCAGTACTTC. Translated: CASSGGYRTPYEQYF.

This clonotype was picked up many times. The chain is built from TRBV20-1 and TRBJ2-1; 14 nucleotides line up with TRBD2. Germline values: CDR1 DFQATT, CDR2 SNEGSKA (reference sequence). The CDR3 sequence is 19 residues long. Trimming took 1 base from V and 2 from J; bases not matched to a gene: 10. The CDR3 coding sequence is TGCAGTGCTAGAGGAGAACCGGGACTAGCGGGAGTGGCCTACAATGAGCAGTTCTTC. Translating gives CSARGEPGLAGVAYNEQFF.

This clonotype was found many times. The chain has TRBV9 and TRBJ2-3; D is perhaps TRBD1 (6 bases). From germline, CDR1 is SGDLS and CDR2 YYNGEE. CDR3 size: 15 residues. Trimming pared 0 bases from V and 5 bases from J, leaving 13 bases between. The CDR3 DNA sequence: TGTGCCAGCAGCGTAGGGACAGCCCCAGGAGATACGCAGTATTTT. This translates into CASSVGTAPGDTQYF.

This clonotype was seen repeatedly, ten times or more. The gene calls are TRBV20-1 and TRBJ1-1; no clear D gene. CDR3 size: 9 residues. V lost 6 bases to trimming and J lost 8 bases, with 7 bases between them. CDR1 DFQATT and CDR2 SNEGSKA come from the germline V gene (reference sequence). The CDR3 region is CSARPEAFF. CDR3 in DNA: TGCAGTGCCCGACCGGAAGCTTTCTTT.

As regards this clonotype: This clone may be a read error of a much larger clone one base away. CDR3 loop: CCARDTGDPSSSYEQYF. Written as DNA, the CDR3 is TGCTGTGCTAGGGATACAGGGGATCCTTCAAGCTCCTACGAGCAGTACTTC. The chain combines TRBV20-1 with TRBJ2-7, with 7 bases matching TRBD1. This CDR3 comprises 17 residues. The germline gives CDR1 DFQATT, CDR2 SNEGSKA (reference sequence).

A word on this clonotype: Since a much larger clone is just one base distant, this may be a read error. The chain is built from TRBV18 and TRBJ2-7; D is possibly TRBD1 or TRBD2 (5 bases each). CDR1 is KGHSH, CDR2 LQKENI, per germline. The CDR3 runs to 13 residues. The CDR3 coding sequence is TGTGCCAACTCACCCGGGACCCCTTACGAGCAGTACTTC. Its protein product is CANSPGTPYEQYF.

This clonotype occurred many times. The V gene is TRBV20-1, the J gene TRBJ2-1, with D uncertain. The CDR3 consists of 11 residues. V was pared by 1 base and J by 9 bases, with 7 bases between. From germline, CDR1 is DFQATT and CDR2 SNEGSKA (reference sequence). This CDR3 reads CSARVVAEQFF. CDR3 DNA: TGCAGTGCTAGAGTGGTAGCTGAGCAGTTCTTC.

Ten or more counts support this clonotype. V and J are TRBV7-2 and TRBJ1-2, with TRBD1 as a possible D gene (5 bases). V shed 5 bases and J shed 6 bases, with 10 bases lying between them. The CDR3 sequence is 12 residues long. The germline CDR1 and CDR2 sequences are SGHTA and FQGNSA. This CDR3 is CASSRVGDGYTF. The CDR3 bases are TGTGCCAGCAGCCGGGTAGGGGATGGCTACACCTTC. Filled out from reference TRBV7-2 and TRBJ1-2, the complete variable domain reads GAGVSQSPSNKVTEKGKDVELRCDPISGHTALYWYRQSLGQGLEFLIYFQGNSAPDKSGLPSDRFSAERTGGSVSTLTIQRTQQEDSAVYLCASSRVGDGYTFGSGTRLTVV.

This clonotype was observed a single time. J is TRBJ1-2 and V is TRBV18; TRBD1 matches at 7 bases. V shed 6 bases and J 5 bases; nucleotides not matched to a gene: 12. Germline lookup yields CDR1 KGHSH and CDR2 LQKENI. This CDR3 has 15 residues. CDR3 sequence reads: CASSPTGSGDYGYTF. The CDR3 DNA is TGTGCCAGCTCTCCGACAGGGTCGGGAGATTATGGCTACACCTTC.

Ten or more counts support this clonotype. The chain uses TRBV15 and TRBJ1-1, with D hard to call. CDR1 LNHNV and CDR2 YYDKDF come from the germline V gene (reference sequence). The V end lost 0 bases, the J end lost 1 base, and 6 bases lay between the germline ends. The CDR3 loop spans 14 amino acids. The CDR3 loop reads CATSRDSSNTEAFF. The CDR3 coding sequence is TGTGCCACCAGCAGAGACAGCTCGAACACTGAAGCTTTCTTT.

In this sample, this clonotype turned up many times. The CDR3 DNA reads TGTGCCACCAGTGGCGAGAATAACTATGGCTACACCTTC. Its translation: CATSGENNYGYTF. The chain couples TRBV24-1 to TRBJ1-2; D is unresolved. Germline V gene sequence: CDR1 KGHDR, CDR2 SFDVKD. The CDR3 loop spans 13 amino acids. V lost 5 bases to trimming and J lost 1 base, with 7 bases between them.

The CDR3 loop is CASSLEGARVQPQHF. For the CDR3, the DNA is TGTGCCAGCAGCTTAGAGGGGGCGCGGGTTCAGCCCCAGCATTTT. The rearrangement joins TRBV7-8 to TRBJ1-5; 7 bases are shared with TRBD1. The J segment lost 6 bases and the V segment lost 1 base, leaving 6 bases of the junction unmatched. Looked up from germline, CDR1 is SGHVS and CDR2 is FQNEAQ. The CDR3 extends over 15 amino acids.

A note on this clonotype: This may be a read error, as it is one base from a much larger clone. J is TRBJ2-2 and V is TRBV2, with D perhaps given as TRBD1 or TRBD2 (7 bases each). Germline CDR1 reads SNHLY; CDR2 reads FYNNEI. This CDR3 is 16 amino acids long. CDR3 in amino acids: CANSDMTGRETGELFF. DNA for the CDR3: TGTGCCAACAGTGATATGACAGGGAGGGAGACCGGGGAGCTGTTTTTT.

This clonotype has a count of ten or more. The chain employs TRBV29-1 and TRBJ2-5, with 11 bases aligning to TRBD1. Trimming took 2 bases from V and 4 from J; bases not matched to a gene: 12. The CDR3 spans 17 residues. CDR1 is SQVTM, CDR2 ANQGSEA, per germline. CDR3 in amino acids: CSVEWVLDRGLGETQYF. Here the CDR3 DNA reads TGCAGCGTTGAATGGGTGTTGGACAGGGGGCTCGGAGAGACCCAGTACTTC.

Only a few counts were recorded for this clonotype. This chain uses TRBV5-5 with TRBJ2-7; D not certain. The CDR3 extends over 14 amino acids. CDR1 and CDR2 (germline): SGHKS, YYEKEE (reference sequence). Trimming stripped 4 bases from V and 1 base from J, with 12 bases between. The CDR3 loop reads CASSPREQSYEQYF. In nucleotides, the CDR3 is TGTGCCAGCAGCCCCCGAGAGCAATCCTACGAGCAGTACTTC.

About this clonotype itself: A read error may account for a junction end that differs from germline. This chain uses TRBV29-1 with TRBJ2-3; 10 bases match TRBD2. This CDR3 contains 16 residues. Germline V gene lookup returns CDR1 SQVTM and CDR2 ANQGSEA. In DNA form, the CDR3 reads TGCAGCGTTTCCCATCTAGCGGGAGAGGGGACAGATGCGCAGTATTTT. As protein: CSVSHLAGEGTDAQYF.

This clonotype showed up many times. This sequence joins TRBV7-6 and TRBJ2-2, with D tentatively TRBD1 (6 bases). Germline V gene lookup returns CDR1 SGHVS and CDR2 FNYEAQ. The CDR3 consists of 15 residues. With 1 base removed from V and 7 bases from J, the gap between germline ends came to 13 bases. The CDR3 coding sequence is TGTGCCAGCAGCTTAGGGACAGCCGGCGTCGGGGAGCTGTTTTTT. Amino acids: CASSLGTAGVGELFF.